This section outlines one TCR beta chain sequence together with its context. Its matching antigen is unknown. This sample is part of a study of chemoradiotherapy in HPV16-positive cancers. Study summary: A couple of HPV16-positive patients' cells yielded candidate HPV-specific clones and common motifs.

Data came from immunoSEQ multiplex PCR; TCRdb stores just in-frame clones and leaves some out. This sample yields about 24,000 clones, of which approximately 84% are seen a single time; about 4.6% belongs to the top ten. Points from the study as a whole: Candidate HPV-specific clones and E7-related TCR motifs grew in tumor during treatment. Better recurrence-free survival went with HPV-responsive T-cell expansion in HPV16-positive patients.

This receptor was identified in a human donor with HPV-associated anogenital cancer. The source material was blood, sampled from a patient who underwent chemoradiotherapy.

The CDR3 bases are TGTGCCAGCAGCTCTCTGACAGGGGGCGTCTTCGGGTTACCCCTCCACTTT. Encoded protein: CASSSLTGGVFGLPLHF. This chain links TRBV11-2 with TRBJ1-6; the match to TRBD1 covers 10 bases. From germline, CDR1 is SGHAT and CDR2 FQNNGV. The V segment lost 4 bases and the J segment 12 bases; nucleotides outside the gene matches: 15. The CDR3 is made up of 17 amino acids.